A selection of T cell receptor beta chains follows, all from one sample in a study of cytotoxic CD8 clonotypes in ibrutinib-treated CLL. Repertoires were generated with immunoSEQ multiplex PCR, while TCRdb's copy carries only in-frame clones and drops some. In the table there are almost 250,000 clones, about three quarters of which are singletons. The sequences come from PBMCs, collected after 24 months of ibrutinib treatment. These receptors were obtained from a human donor with chronic lymphocytic leukemia. Both conserved end residues are part of each CDR3. Each record gives: J gene, clone size, V gene, CDR3 protein. Not every row has a clone size; where given, it reads once, few, many or a size class.

J gene: TRBJ2-5
clone size: .
V gene: TRBV7-2
CDR3 protein: CASSTEGSSQETQYF

J gene: TRBJ1-2
clone size: .
V gene: TRBV25-1
CDR3 protein: CASSETTGAFGYGYTF

J gene: TRBJ2-3
clone size: .
V gene: TRBV5-1
CDR3 protein: CASSPQTSSSTDTQYF

J gene: TRBJ1-1
clone size: few
V gene: TRBV30
CDR3 protein: CAWSVPQPATEAFF

J gene: TRBJ2-7
clone size: few
V gene: TRBV18
CDR3 protein: CASSPGRDYEQYF

J gene: TRBJ2-5
clone size: .
V gene: TRBV7-8
CDR3 protein: CASSESPGSSGRAYQETQYF

J gene: TRBJ2-1
clone size: .
V gene: TRBV7-9
CDR3 protein: CASSARVEGAIYNEQFF

J gene: TRBJ1-2
clone size: .
V gene: TRBV6-6
CDR3 protein: CATRGGSIYTF

J gene: TRBJ2-7
clone size: .
V gene: TRBV6-5
CDR3 protein: CATSILDRGPYEQYF

J gene: TRBJ2-3
clone size: .
V gene: TRBV28
CDR3 protein: CASSLGDRADTQYF

J gene: TRBJ2-1
clone size: .
V gene: TRBV7-9
CDR3 protein: CASSFSGRYSIEQFF